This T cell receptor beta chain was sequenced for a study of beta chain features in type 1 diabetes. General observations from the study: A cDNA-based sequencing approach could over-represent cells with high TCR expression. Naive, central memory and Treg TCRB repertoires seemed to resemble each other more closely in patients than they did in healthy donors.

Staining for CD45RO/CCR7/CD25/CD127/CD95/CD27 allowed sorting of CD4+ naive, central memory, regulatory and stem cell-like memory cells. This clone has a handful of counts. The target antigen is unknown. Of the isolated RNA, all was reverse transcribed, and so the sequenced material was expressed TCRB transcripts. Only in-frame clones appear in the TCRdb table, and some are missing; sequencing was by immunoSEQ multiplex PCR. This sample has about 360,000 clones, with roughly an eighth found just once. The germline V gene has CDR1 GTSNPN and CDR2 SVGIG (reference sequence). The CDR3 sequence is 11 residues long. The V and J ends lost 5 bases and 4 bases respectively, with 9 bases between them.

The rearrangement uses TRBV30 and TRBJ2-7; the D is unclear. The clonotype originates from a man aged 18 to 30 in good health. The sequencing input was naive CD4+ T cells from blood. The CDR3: CAWEQVYEQYF. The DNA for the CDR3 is TGTGCCTGGGAGCAAGTGTACGAGCAGTACTTC.